Below, 13 T cell receptor beta chains from the same sample are listed, as sequenced in a study of Ad26.COV2.S vaccination and SARS-CoV-2 variants. The treatment denotes: around 19 received Ad26.COV2.S at low or high dose, single or two shots; 5 received placebo; per-sample allocation not given. After the first vaccine or placebo injection, samples were drawn on day 63. Produced via immunoSEQ multiplex PCR; TCRdb's table is partial and in-frame only. The sample yields hundreds of thousands of clones, roughly 90% seen once. Sequencing used peripheral blood, obtained in a trial of Ad26.COV2.S vaccine versus placebo. The source is a person between 18 and 60 years old who received the Ad26.COV2.S COVID-19 vaccine or a placebo.

The J gene is TRBJ2-5, the V gene TRBV19, with D tentatively TRBD1 (6 bases). CDR3 length equals 14 residues. Looked up from germline, CDR1 is LNHDA and CDR2 is SQIVND (reference sequence). V lost 3 bases and J 5 bases, leaving 13 bases between the germline ends. CDR3 in amino acids: CASSMGQMKETQYF. In nucleotides, the CDR3 is TGTGCCAGTAGTATGGGACAAATGAAGGAGACCCAGTACTTC.

This clone occurred once. The V gene is TRBV30, the J gene TRBJ1-2, with 9 bases lining up with TRBD1. From germline, CDR1 is GTSNPN and CDR2 SVGIG (reference sequence). V lost 2 bases and J lost 0; bases outside the gene matches: 4. This CDR3 comprises 15 residues. CDR3 sequence reads: CAWSWTGDSNYGYTF. In DNA form, the CDR3 reads TGTGCCTGGAGTTGGACAGGGGATTCTAACTATGGCTACACCTTC.

The chain is built from TRBV9 and TRBJ1-2; no clear D. This CDR3 is built from 15 residues. Trimming shortened V by 0 bases and J by 4 bases, and 13 bases separated the two germline ends. The germline gives CDR1 SGDLS, CDR2 YYNGEE. The CDR3 protein is CASSVDPGQTYGYTF. In DNA form, the CDR3 reads TGTGCCAGCAGCGTAGACCCCGGGCAGACCTATGGCTACACCTTC.

The chain has TRBV5-8 and TRBJ1-2; 7 bases map to TRBD1. Germline-derived CDR1 and CDR2 are SGHTS and YDEGEE. Trimming took 0 bases from V and 2 from J; bases not matched to a gene: 4. The CDR3 extends over 15 amino acids. As DNA, the CDR3 is TGTGCCAGCAGCTTGGGGGACAGCCGCAACTATGGCTACACCTTC. It translates to CASSLGDSRNYGYTF.

The chain carries TRBV11-2 and TRBJ2-2; D may correspond to TRBD1 or TRBD2 (5 bases each). There are 14 residues in the CDR3. Germline lookup yields CDR1 SGHAT and CDR2 FQNNGV. V was shortened by 8 bases and J by 5 bases, with 15 bases between the two germline ends. The chain's CDR3 is CASAGPGRTGELFF. As DNA, the CDR3 is TGTGCCAGCGCTGGCCCGGGACGGACCGGGGAGCTGTTTTTT.

This sequence joins TRBV3-1 (or the pseudogene TRBV3-2) and TRBJ2-5; TRBD2 matches 7 bases. The CDR3 is 16 amino acids. CDR1 is LGHDT and CDR2 is YNNKEL in the germline V gene (reference sequence). The trim removed 0 bases at V and 1 base at J, leaving 5 bases unmatched. CDR3 in amino acids: CASSQDPASGQETQYF. CDR3 in DNA: TGTGCCAGCAGCCAAGATCCCGCTAGCGGCCAAGAGACCCAGTACTTC.

The chain joins TRBV27 to TRBJ2-5, with 9 nucleotides matching TRBD1. Germline V gives CDR1 MNHEY, CDR2 SMNVEV (reference sequence). The V gene end was trimmed by 6 bases and the J gene end by 4 bases; junction bases not matched to a gene: 6. This CDR3 comprises 14 residues. CDR3 nucleotides: TGTGCCAGCAGGCGGACAGGGGCCTCAGAGACCCAGTACTTC. Amino acid sequence: CASRRTGASETQYF.

This clone was seen a single time. The gene calls are TRBV7-9 and TRBJ2-5; D not resolved. This CDR3 region has 12 residues. Trimming took off 6 bases at V and 4 bases at J, with 9 bases between the two ends. CDR1 is SEHNR, CDR2 FQNEAQ, per germline (reference sequence). The CDR3 sequence: CASRRFGETQYF. The CDR3 DNA follows: TGTGCCAGCAGAAGGTTCGGAGAGACCCAGTACTTC.

The DNA of the CDR3 is TGTGCCAGCAGTCTAAGGGGAGGCAAAAACATTCAGTACTTC. It is translated as CASSLRGGKNIQYF. The V call is TRBV27, the J call TRBJ2-4, with D possibly matching TRBD2 (6 bases). The CDR3 has 14 amino acids. The germline V and J ends were trimmed by 5 bases and 3 bases, with 11 bases remaining between them. Germline loops: CDR1 MNHEY, CDR2 SMNVEV (reference sequence).

In this sample, this clone turned up once. CDR3 loop: CASSEIGRVGYEQYF. The CDR3 coding sequence is TGTGCCAGCAGTGAAATCGGCAGGGTAGGCTACGAGCAGTACTTC. This sequence joins TRBV2 and TRBJ2-7, with D possibly being TRBD1 (5 bases). This CDR3 comprises 15 residues. The V and J ends lost 2 bases and 3 bases respectively, with 14 bases between them. From germline, CDR1 is SNHLY and CDR2 FYNNEI.

Notes on this clone: The sample contains more than one DNA sequence encoding this CDR3. The rearrangement links TRBV9 to TRBJ2-5, with TRBD2 matching over 11 bases. Germline CDR1 reads SGDLS; CDR2 reads YYNGEE. The CDR3 runs 14 residues. The trim removed 3 bases at V and 5 bases at J, leaving 3 bases unmatched. CDR3 in amino acids: CASSAASGRETQYF. The CDR3 DNA sequence: TGTGCCAGCAGCGCCGCTAGCGGGAGGGAGACCCAGTACTTC.

V usage is TRBV5-5 and J usage is TRBJ1-1, with D uncertain. V lost 4 bases and J 1 base, leaving 14 bases between the germline ends. This CDR3 contains 15 residues. From germline, CDR1 is SGHKS and CDR2 YYEKEE (reference sequence). The CDR3 nucleotides read TGTGCCAGCAGCCTCTTGGGAACTGGGAACACTGAAGCTTTCTTT. Protein sequence: CASSLLGTGNTEAFF.

The chain has TRBV6-2 or TRBV6-3 and TRBJ1-5; the D gene is possibly TRBD1 (6 bases). V was trimmed by 6 bases and J by 6 bases, leaving 18 bases between them. Per germline, CDR1 MNHEY and CDR2 SVGEGT. CDR3 length: 15 amino acids. The CDR3 region is CASSTPGVGSQPQHF. For the CDR3, the DNA is TGTGCCAGCAGCACACCAGGGGTCGGGAGTCAGCCCCAGCATTTT.